Listed below are T cell receptor beta chains from one sample, sequenced in a study of blood T cell repertoires in COVID-19. The assay was immunoSEQ multiplex PCR, and TCRdb's table has in-frame clones only and misses some. The sample contains 200,000 or so clones, 89% of which appear only once. Specimen: PBMCs or T cells enriched from blood (not recorded which). The source is a woman in her 40s with acute COVID-19. Each CDR3 is given with its conserved first and last residue. The D gene is left open where the match is weak.

j_call d_call v_call cdr3_aa
TRBJ2-1 NA TRBV5-3 CASRPGTTKEGEQFF
TRBJ2-7 NA TRBV7-3 CASSRDRTSYEQYF
TRBJ2-2 NA TRBV7-2 CASSFGQRGELFF
TRBJ2-7 NA TRBV6-2/TRBV6-3 CASSPGLGSYEQYF
TRBJ2-5 NA TRBV28 CASSFVSGPETQYF
TRBJ2-4 TRBD2 TRBV7-2 CASSLVAGGIQYF
TRBJ2-7 TRBD1 TRBV19 CASSPSGQGPYEQYF
TRBJ2-1 TRBD2 TRBV7-9 CASSSGGLPDNEQFF
TRBJ2-5 NA TRBV7-2 CASSPGETQYF
TRBJ2-1 NA TRBV27 CASKILDSSYNEQFF
TRBJ2-2 NA TRBV28 CASSKPGHNTGELFF
TRBJ1-4 TRBD1 TRBV7-8 CASSFFARDRGRREKLFF
TRBJ1-5 NA TRBV7-2 CASSLIGGDQPQHF
TRBJ1-2 NA TRBV29-1 CSVGGGTGYGYTF
TRBJ2-7 NA TRBV18 CASSTTGIYEQYF
TRBJ1-2 NA TRBV9 CASSVGRGSYEGYTF
TRBJ1-4 TRBD1 TRBV14 CASSRLGQGEREKLFF
TRBJ1-1 NA TRBV4-2 CASSQDPRGPGYRNTEAFF
TRBJ2-3 TRBD2 TRBV2 CASRGLANTDTQYF
TRBJ1-2 TRBD1 TRBV6-6 CASRLTGANYGYTF
TRBJ2-1 TRBD1 TRBV6-1 CASSEITWGTGRSYNEQFF
TRBJ1-5 TRBD1 TRBV25-1 CASSVGMGQSKVQPQHF
TRBJ1-2 NA TRBV2 CASSESLNYGYTF
TRBJ1-1 TRBD1 TRBV10-2 CASSESPYTGTGKKAFF
TRBJ1-2 TRBD1 TRBV27 CASSSPDRTRHTF
TRBJ2-7 TRBD2 TRBV11-2 CASSLPASGGFKAGEQYF
TRBJ1-5 TRBD1 TRBV19 CASSIIPPTGEISQPQHF
TRBJ2-7 TRBD2 TRBV6-5 CASSYSSGRVDEQYF
TRBJ1-2 TRBD1 TRBV5-1 CASSRDRGLFGYTF
TRBJ2-7 TRBD1 TRBV11-3 CASSPSRDRGHEQYF
TRBJ2-4 NA TRBV4-2 CASSQEGGAEKNIQYF
TRBJ2-3 NA TRBV3-1/TRBV3-2 CASSPFTGLGTDTQYF
TRBJ2-1 TRBD2 TRBV6-5 CASPPPGLASNEQFF
TRBJ2-1 TRBD2 TRBV3-1/TRBV3-2 CASSHYSGGYYNEQFF
TRBJ1-2 TRBD1 TRBV5-1 CASSLGTGGGYTF
TRBJ2-7 NA TRBV7-9 CASSPPGGTAYEQYF
TRBJ1-2 TRBD1 TRBV29-1 CSVEYGNRGRGYTF
TRBJ2-7 NA TRBV19 CATSAGPGYEQYF
TRBJ1-2 TRBD1 TRBV5-8 CASSGTGYGYTF
TRBJ2-5 TRBD2 TRBV3-1/TRBV3-2 CASSQGGGLAPQETQYF
TRBJ2-1 TRBD2 TRBV3-1/TRBV3-2 CASSQGRSGVGNEQFF
TRBJ1-1 NA TRBV3-1/TRBV3-2 CASSPGGGWTEAFF
TRBJ2-7 NA TRBV6-1 CASSEGRDYEQYF
TRBJ2-3 NA TRBV18 CASSPPGQSIAGDTQYF
TRBJ1-1 NA TRBV6-5 CASSRGGGLTEAFF
TRBJ2-7 NA TRBV2 CASRHTGGVLYEQYF
TRBJ1-1 NA TRBV30 CACFRGGYTEAFF
TRBJ2-1 TRBD1 TRBV7-9 CASSSGTGRSYNEQFF
TRBJ2-1 NA TRBV7-9 CASSRLGSSYNEQFF
TRBJ2-5 TRBD1 TRBV5-5 CASSVDRGPWETQYF
TRBJ2-1 NA TRBV5-8 CASSLGAGRYNEQFF
TRBJ1-6 NA TRBV6-6 CASSYGQVGNNSPLHF
TRBJ2-1 TRBD2 TRBV4-2 CASSRGSGRAYNEQFF
TRBJ2-1 TRBD2 TRBV3-1/TRBV3-2 CASWIAGGNEQFF
TRBJ1-3 NA TRBV12-3/TRBV12-4 CASSIPLGNTIYF
TRBJ2-1 TRBD1 TRBV24-1 CATSDPGGPGQGVYEQFF
TRBJ2-5 TRBD2 TRBV7-3 CASSLRGGTMETQYF